The text below deals with one T cell receptor (beta chain). No antigen is known for it. Since the CDR3 does not end with the conserved phenylalanine or tryptophan, this likely comes from a read error. Co-extraction yielded RNA and DNA from approximately 22-30 mg of unsorted bulk tissue. Donors underwent surgery for histopathologically diagnosed primary liver carcinoma. The sample comes from a study of tumor-infiltrating lymphocytes in primary liver carcinoma. Study-wide background: T1-T3 N0M0 was the stage of the tumors, which were roughly 4 to 11 cm across. Each sample had roughly 3.65 to 8 million productive TCRbeta reads regardless of tissue type. Notes on the study in general: Tumor-adjacent and tumor-blood pairs shared a smaller degree of overlap than tumor region pairs.

The authors made TCR beta cDNA from roughly 480 ng total RNA with a constant-region primer. Three-round nested multiplex PCR performed with slightly modified ARM-PCR produced the TCR beta libraries. In the first two PCR rounds, TRBV1-TRBV30 forward primers were paired with a C-beta reverse primer, and each round lasted around 10 cycles. TCRdb analysed the multiplex PCR reads with MiXCR anew, one entry per CDR3 protein. The sample shows about 70,000 distinct CDR3 sequences, 55% to 75% of them seen only once. The V gene lost 10 bases and the J gene lost 6 bases, with 19 bases spanning the gap. The CDR3 has 14 residues.

Input material: liver tumor tissue from sampling region 4. Subset: tumor region T4, right-lateral pole. V gene TRBV12-3 or TRBV12-4 combines with J gene TRBJ2-4; either TRBD1 or TRBD2 may supply D (5 bases each). The source is a man in his forties or fifties with primary liver carcinoma and hepatitis B virus infection. CDR3 DNA: TGTGCCACCAAAATACAAGGGGCGGGAAACATTCAGTACCTC. It is translated as CATKIQGAGNIQYL.